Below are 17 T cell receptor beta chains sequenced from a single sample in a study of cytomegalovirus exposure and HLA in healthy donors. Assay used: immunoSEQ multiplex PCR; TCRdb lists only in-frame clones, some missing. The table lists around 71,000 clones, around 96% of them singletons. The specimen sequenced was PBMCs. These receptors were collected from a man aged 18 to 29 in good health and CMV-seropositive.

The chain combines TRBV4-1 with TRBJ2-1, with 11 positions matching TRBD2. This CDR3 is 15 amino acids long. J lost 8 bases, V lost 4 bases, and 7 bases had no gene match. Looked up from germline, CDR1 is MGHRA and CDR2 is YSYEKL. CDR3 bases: TGCGCCAGCAGCCTGCGGACTAGCGGGCGGGATGAGCAGTTCTTC. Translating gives CASSLRTSGRDEQFF.

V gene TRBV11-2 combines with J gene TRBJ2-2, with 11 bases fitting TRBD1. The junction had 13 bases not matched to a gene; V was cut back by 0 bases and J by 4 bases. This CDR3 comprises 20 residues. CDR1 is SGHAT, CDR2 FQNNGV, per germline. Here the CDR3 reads CASSLDFSLDRGPATGELFF. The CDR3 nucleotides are TGTGCCAGCAGCTTAGACTTTTCGTTGGACAGGGGGCCGGCCACCGGGGAGCTGTTTTTT.

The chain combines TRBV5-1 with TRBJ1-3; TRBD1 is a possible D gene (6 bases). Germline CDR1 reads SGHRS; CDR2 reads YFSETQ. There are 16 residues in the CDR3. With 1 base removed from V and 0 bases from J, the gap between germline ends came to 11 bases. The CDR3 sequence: CASSLRDTRSGNTIYF. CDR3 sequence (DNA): TGCGCCAGCAGCTTGCGGGACACTCGCTCTGGAAACACCATATATTTT.

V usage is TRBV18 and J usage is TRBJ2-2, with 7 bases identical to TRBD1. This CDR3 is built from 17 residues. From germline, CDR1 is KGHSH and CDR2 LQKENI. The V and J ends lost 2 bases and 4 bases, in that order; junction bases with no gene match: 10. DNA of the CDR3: TGTGCCAGCTCACCATTGATGACAGGGTCTAGCACCGGGGAGCTGTTTTTT. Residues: CASSPLMTGSSTGELFF.

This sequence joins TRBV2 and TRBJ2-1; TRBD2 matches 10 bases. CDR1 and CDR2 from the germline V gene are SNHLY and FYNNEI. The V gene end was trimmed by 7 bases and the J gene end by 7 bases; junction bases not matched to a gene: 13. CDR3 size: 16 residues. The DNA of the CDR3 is TGTGCCAGCATTCCTAGCGGGGGAGTACCTTATAATGAGCAGTTCTTC. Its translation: CASIPSGGVPYNEQFF.

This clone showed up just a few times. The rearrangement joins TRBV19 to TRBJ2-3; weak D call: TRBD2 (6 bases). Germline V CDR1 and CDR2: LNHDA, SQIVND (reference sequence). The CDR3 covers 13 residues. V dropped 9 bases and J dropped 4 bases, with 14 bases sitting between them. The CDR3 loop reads CARTRTNSDTQYF. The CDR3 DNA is TGTGCCAGAACCCGGACTAACTCAGATACGCAGTATTTT.

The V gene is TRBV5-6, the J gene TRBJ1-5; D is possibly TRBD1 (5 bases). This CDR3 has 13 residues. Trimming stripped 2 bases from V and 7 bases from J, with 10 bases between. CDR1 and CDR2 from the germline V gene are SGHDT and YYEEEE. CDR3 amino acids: CASSFRGWQPQHF. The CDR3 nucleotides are TGTGCCAGCAGCTTTAGGGGTTGGCAGCCCCAGCATTTT.

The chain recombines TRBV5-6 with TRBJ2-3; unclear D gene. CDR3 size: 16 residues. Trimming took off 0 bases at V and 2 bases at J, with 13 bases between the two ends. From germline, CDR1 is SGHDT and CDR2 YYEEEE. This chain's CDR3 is CASSLGTEHLTDTQYF. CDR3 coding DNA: TGTGCCAGCAGCTTGGGAACCGAACACCTCACAGATACGCAGTATTTT.

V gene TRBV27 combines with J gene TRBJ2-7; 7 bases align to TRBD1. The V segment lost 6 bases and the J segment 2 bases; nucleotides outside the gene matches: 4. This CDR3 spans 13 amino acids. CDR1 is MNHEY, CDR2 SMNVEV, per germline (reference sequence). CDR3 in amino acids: CASRGDRTYEQYF. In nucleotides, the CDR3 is TGTGCCAGCAGGGGGGACAGAACCTACGAGCAGTACTTC.

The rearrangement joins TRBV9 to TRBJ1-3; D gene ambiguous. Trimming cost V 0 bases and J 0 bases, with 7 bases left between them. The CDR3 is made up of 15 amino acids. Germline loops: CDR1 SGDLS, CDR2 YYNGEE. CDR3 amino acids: CASSVDPGSGNTIYF. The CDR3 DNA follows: TGTGCCAGCAGCGTAGATCCAGGCTCTGGAAACACCATATATTTT.

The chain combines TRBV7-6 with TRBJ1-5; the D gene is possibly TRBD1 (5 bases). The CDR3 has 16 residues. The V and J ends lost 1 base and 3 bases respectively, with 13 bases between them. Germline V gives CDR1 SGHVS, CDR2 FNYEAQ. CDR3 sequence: CASSLGGGPLNQPQHF. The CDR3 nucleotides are TGTGCCAGCAGCTTAGGCGGGGGTCCCCTCAATCAGCCCCAGCATTTT.

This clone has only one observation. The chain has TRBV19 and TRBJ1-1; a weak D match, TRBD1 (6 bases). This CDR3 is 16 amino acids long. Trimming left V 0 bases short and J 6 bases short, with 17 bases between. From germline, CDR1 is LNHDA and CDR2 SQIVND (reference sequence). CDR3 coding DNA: TGTGCCAGTAGTATAGATGAGACAGGTTATGAACCTGAAGCTTTCTTT. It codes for CASSIDETGYEPEAFF.

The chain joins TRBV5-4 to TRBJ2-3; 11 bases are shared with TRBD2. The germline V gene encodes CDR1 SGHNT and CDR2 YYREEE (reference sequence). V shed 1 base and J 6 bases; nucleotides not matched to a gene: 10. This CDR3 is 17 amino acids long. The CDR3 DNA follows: TGTGCCAGCAGCTTGTGGTTAGCGGGGGGGCCAGGGGATACGCAGTATTTT. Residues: CASSLWLAGGPGDTQYF. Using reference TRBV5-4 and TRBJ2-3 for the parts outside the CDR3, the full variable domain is ETGVTQSPTHLIKTRGQQVTLRCSSQSGHNTVSWYQQALGQGPQFIFQYYREEENGRGNFPPRFSGLQFPNYSSELNVNALELDDSALYLCASSLWLAGGPGDTQYFGPGTRLTVL.

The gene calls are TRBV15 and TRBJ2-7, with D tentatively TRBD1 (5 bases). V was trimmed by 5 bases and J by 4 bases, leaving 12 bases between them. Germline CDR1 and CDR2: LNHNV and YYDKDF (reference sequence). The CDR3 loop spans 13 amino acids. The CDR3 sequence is CATSANQGYEQYF. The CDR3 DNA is TGTGCCACCAGCGCAAACCAGGGTTACGAGCAGTACTTC.

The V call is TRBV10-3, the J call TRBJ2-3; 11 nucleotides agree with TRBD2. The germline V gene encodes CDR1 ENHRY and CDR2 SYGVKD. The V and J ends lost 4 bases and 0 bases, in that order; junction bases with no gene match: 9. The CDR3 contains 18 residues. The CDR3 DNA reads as TGTGCCATCAGTGGAGGTAGCGGGAGGGGATCTAGCACAGATACGCAGTATTTT. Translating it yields CAISGGSGRGSSTDTQYF.

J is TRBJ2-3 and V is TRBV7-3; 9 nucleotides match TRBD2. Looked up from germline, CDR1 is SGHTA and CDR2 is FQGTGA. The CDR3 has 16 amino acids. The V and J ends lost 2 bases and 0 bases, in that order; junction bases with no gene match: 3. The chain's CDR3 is CASSLVLAGSTDTQYF. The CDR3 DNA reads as TGTGCCAGCAGCTTAGTTCTAGCGGGAAGCACAGATACGCAGTATTTT.

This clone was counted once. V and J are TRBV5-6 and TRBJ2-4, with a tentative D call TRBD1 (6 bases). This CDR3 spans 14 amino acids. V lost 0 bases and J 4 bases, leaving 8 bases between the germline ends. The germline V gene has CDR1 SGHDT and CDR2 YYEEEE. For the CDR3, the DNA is TGTGCCAGCAGCTTGGGCCAGGGGAAAAACATTCAGTACTTC. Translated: CASSLGQGKNIQYF.